These 16 T cell receptor beta chains came from one sample sequenced in a study of identical twins (dated by TCRdb to the mid-2010s). Library method: 5' RACE. Reads for this sample came from an Illumina HiSeq 2000. The raw public reads went through TCRdb reprocessing: fastp at Q25, MiXCR clone calling, in-frame beta chains kept. Rows are unified per CDR3 protein, each entry keeping the most common DNA and genes. The sample yields a few hundred thousand distinct CDR3 sequences; under 9% were counted once. The leading ten clones occupy around 2.1% of the sample. Another study also made use of these data, one on yellow fever vaccine responses in identical twins.

Sequenced material: memory (CD45RO+) T cells sorted from blood. Interpreted using the paper, the cell subset or site label stands for: CD45RO+ enriched T cells. These receptors originate from a woman under 30 in good health.

This clonotype was counted a few times. The chain carries TRBV7-8 and TRBJ2-1; 8 nucleotides align to TRBD1. CDR3 length: 12 amino acids. Germline trimming cut 3 bases from V and 10 bases from J; bases unmatched to any gene: 2. Germline CDR1 and CDR2: SGHVS and FQNEAQ. This chain's CDR3 is CASSFGTGEQFF. Written as DNA, the CDR3 is TGTGCCAGCAGCTTCGGGACAGGCGAGCAGTTCTTC.

This clonotype was seen ten or more times. J is TRBJ2-5 and V is TRBV5-1; D gene unclear. Germline CDR1 and CDR2: SGHRS and YFSETQ. The CDR3 is made up of 14 amino acids. The V and J ends lost 0 bases and 5 bases respectively, with 11 bases between them. The CDR3 sequence: CASSLVISRETQYF. CDR3 DNA: TGCGCCAGCAGCTTGGTGATTAGCCGGGAGACCCAGTACTTC.

This clonotype was picked up many times. The chain is built from TRBV20-1 and TRBJ2-7; D remains ambiguous. The germline V gene encodes CDR1 DFQATT and CDR2 SNEGSKA (reference sequence). The CDR3 loop spans 11 amino acids. V lost 6 bases and J lost 4, with 10 bases in between. CDR3 DNA: TGCAGTGCCCCCTTCGGGTACGAGCAGTACGTC. Protein sequence: CSAPFGYEQYV.

In its sample, this clonotype was seen many times. The chain is built from TRBV6-1 and TRBJ2-1; the match to TRBD2 covers 10 bases. V lost 2 bases to trimming and J lost 4 bases; unmatched junction nucleotides: 8. CDR1 MNHNS and CDR2 SASEGT come from the germline V gene. The CDR3 spans 17 residues. The DNA for the CDR3 is TGTGCCAGCAGTGAATACCCAGCGGGAGGGAGTTACAATGAGCAGTTCTTC. It specifies CASSEYPAGGSYNEQFF.

The sample holds many counts of this clonotype. This chain joins TRBV12-3 or TRBV12-4 and TRBJ2-7; possible D gene TRBD2, 6 bases. V shed 3 bases and J shed 9 bases, with 18 bases lying between them. The CDR3 consists of 14 residues. The CDR3 spells CASSFGGDPGGQYF. The CDR3 DNA reads as TGTGCCAGCAGTTTCGGGGGTGACCCCGGGGGGCAGTACTTC.

This clonotype was observed a handful of times. This chain links TRBV28 with TRBJ2-1, with D perhaps being TRBD1 or TRBD2 (5 bases each). Per germline, CDR1 MDHEN and CDR2 SYDVKM. This CDR3 has 14 amino acids. V was shortened by 7 bases and J by 6 bases, with 16 bases between the two germline ends. As DNA, the CDR3 is TGTGCCAGCACCGTCGGGACGGCTGGCAATGAGCAGTTCTTC. As protein: CASTVGTAGNEQFF.

This rearrangement joins TRBV7-8 to TRBJ2-4; D ambiguous. Trimming shortened V by 3 bases and J by 0 bases, and 9 bases separated the two germline ends. The CDR3 extends over 15 amino acids. The germline V gene encodes CDR1 SGHVS and CDR2 FQNEAQ. CDR3 in DNA: TGTGCCAGCAGCTTTCGTGACGGAGCCAAAAACATTCAGTACTTC. It specifies CASSFRDGAKNIQYF.

This chain connects TRBV12-3 or TRBV12-4 to TRBJ2-2; D not certain. The CDR3 loop spans 13 amino acids. Trimming stripped 5 bases from V and 5 bases from J, with 9 bases between. The DNA for the CDR3 is TGTGCCAGCAGTCTGTTGGGGACCGGGGAGCTGTTTTTT. Translating gives CASSLLGTGELFF.

This clonotype was detected many times. The chain uses TRBV6-1 and TRBJ1-5, with 7 bases lining up with TRBD1. CDR3 length: 15 residues. V trimming: 1 base; J trimming: 7 bases; junction bases outside the gene matches: 7. CDR1 and CDR2 (germline): MNHNS, SASEGT. The CDR3 spells CASSEGQGEGQPQHF. CDR3 bases: TGTGCCAGCAGTGAAGGACAGGGCGAGGGGCAGCCCCAGCATTTT.

This clonotype was observed many times. The rearrangement joins TRBV10-2 to TRBJ2-2; D may match TRBD1 or TRBD2 (5 bases each). This CDR3 is 12 amino acids long. The germline V gene has CDR1 WSHSY and CDR2 SAAADI. The V end was cut by 8 bases, the J end by 8 bases, with 12 bases between. For the CDR3, the DNA is TGCGCCAGCCTGGGACGGCCGGGGGAGCTGTTTTTT. It translates to CASLGRPGELFF.

There are a few counts of this clonotype. The chain couples TRBV5-5 to TRBJ1-2, with D uncertain. In germline, CDR1 is SGHKS, CDR2 YYEKEE (reference sequence). V lost 0 bases to trimming and J lost 4 bases, with 10 bases between them. This CDR3 has 14 residues. For the CDR3, the DNA is TGTGCCAGCAGCTTGGATTCCGGTGTCTATGGCTACACCTTC. Its protein is CASSLDSGVYGYTF.

The sample holds a few counts of this clonotype. V and J are TRBV3-1 and TRBJ1-6; perhaps TRBD1 as D (5 bases). V lost 4 bases to trimming and J lost 7 bases, with 11 bases between them. This CDR3 is 14 amino acids long. Germline CDR1 is LGHDT and CDR2 is YNNKEL (reference sequence). CDR3 coding DNA: TGTGCCAGCAGCCCCACAGGAAAGAATTCACCCCTCCACTTT. Encoded protein: CASSPTGKNSPLHF.

This clonotype showed up many times. The gene calls are TRBV15 and TRBJ2-5; TRBD2 matches at 7 bases. The CDR3 spans 14 residues. The V gene end was trimmed by 2 bases and the J gene end by 2 bases; junction bases not matched to a gene: 2. Germline loops: CDR1 LNHNV, CDR2 YYDKDF (reference sequence). CDR3 DNA: TGTGCCACCAGCAGATTTAGCGGGCAAGAGACCCAGTACTTC. Translated, it gives CATSRFSGQETQYF.

This clonotype was detected many times. The rearrangement uses TRBV3-1 and TRBJ2-1, with D unresolved. V was shortened by 0 bases and J by 0 bases, with 21 bases between the two germline ends. Germline-derived CDR1 and CDR2 are LGHDT and YNNKEL (reference sequence). The CDR3 consists of 20 residues. As DNA, the CDR3 is TGTGCCAGCAGCCAAGATCAGAAAGGGCTCCTCCTCTACTCCTACAATGAGCAGTTCTTC. Translating gives CASSQDQKGLLLYSYNEQFF.

The V gene is TRBV5-1, the J gene TRBJ2-2; possible D gene TRBD1, 5 bases. There are 18 residues in the CDR3. Trimming took 0 bases from V and 4 from J, leaving 19 bases between them. The V gene's germline CDR1 is SGHRS and CDR2 YFSETQ. CDR3 coding DNA: TGCGCCAGCAGCTTGGAGAAGACAGCCGGTCGTGGCACCGGGGAGCTGTTTTTT. This translates into CASSLEKTAGRGTGELFF.

This clonotype has at least ten counts. The chain links TRBV28 to TRBJ2-3; 7 bases map to TRBD2. This CDR3 has 15 residues. V lost 2 bases to trimming and J lost 3 bases; unmatched junction nucleotides: 5. Germline V gene data show CDR1 as MDHEN and CDR2 as SYDVKM. The CDR3 loop is CASSLGGAGTDTQYF. Written as DNA, the CDR3 is TGTGCCAGCAGTTTAGGTGGAGCGGGAACAGATACGCAGTATTTT.